The entry below describes one T cell receptor beta chain. This sample stems from a study of blood T cell repertoires in COVID-19. Study information: COVID-19 samples from acute and convalescent phases originated in the United States, Italy and Spain. From T cells, B-cell-depleted T cells, or PBMCs came the material, which was cDNA or gDNA.

V lost 1 base and J lost 5; bases outside the gene matches: 5. CDR1 SGHTA and CDR2 FQGNSA come from the germline V gene. The CDR3 sequence is 15 residues long. Original handling: The assay estimated nucleated cells by amplifying reference gene primers. Assay: immunoSEQ multiplex PCR; the TCRdb copy retains only in-frame clones and omits some. Clone size and V and J calls were adopted from that table, with D and trimming inferred from the DNA. The repertoire has roughly 83,000 clones, 86% of them found once; the top ten carry 8%. The sequence derives from a man aged 50 to 59 with active COVID-19. The rearrangement uses TRBV7-2 and TRBJ2-1; 7 nucleotides agree with TRBD2. Specimen: peripheral blood. The CDR3 DNA reads as TGTGCCAGCAGCTTAGTGGGACTAATAAACAATGAGCAGTTCTTC. Translated: CASSLVGLINNEQFF.